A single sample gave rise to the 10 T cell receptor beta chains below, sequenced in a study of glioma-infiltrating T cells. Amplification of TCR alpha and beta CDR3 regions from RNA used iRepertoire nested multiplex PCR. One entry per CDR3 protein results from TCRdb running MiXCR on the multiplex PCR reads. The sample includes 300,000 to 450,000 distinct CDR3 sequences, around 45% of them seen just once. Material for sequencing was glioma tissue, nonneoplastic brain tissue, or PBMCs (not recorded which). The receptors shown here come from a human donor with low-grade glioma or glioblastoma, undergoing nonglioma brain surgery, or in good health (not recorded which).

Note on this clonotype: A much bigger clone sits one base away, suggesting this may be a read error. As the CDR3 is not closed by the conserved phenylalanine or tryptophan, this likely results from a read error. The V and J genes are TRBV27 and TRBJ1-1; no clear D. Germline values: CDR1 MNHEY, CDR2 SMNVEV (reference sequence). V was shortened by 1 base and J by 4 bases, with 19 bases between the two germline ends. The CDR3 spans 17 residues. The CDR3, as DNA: TGTGCCAGCAGTTTATTACCCGCCTTTGAGGGCGGCACTGAAGCTTTCCTT. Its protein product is CASSLLPAFEGGTEAFL.

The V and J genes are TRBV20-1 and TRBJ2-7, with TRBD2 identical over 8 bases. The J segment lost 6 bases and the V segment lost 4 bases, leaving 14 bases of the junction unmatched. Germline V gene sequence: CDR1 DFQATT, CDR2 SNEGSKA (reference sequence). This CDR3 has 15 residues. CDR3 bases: TGCAGTGCTACACCCGGTTTTAGCGGGATTACCGAGCAGTACTTC. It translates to CSATPGFSGITEQYF.

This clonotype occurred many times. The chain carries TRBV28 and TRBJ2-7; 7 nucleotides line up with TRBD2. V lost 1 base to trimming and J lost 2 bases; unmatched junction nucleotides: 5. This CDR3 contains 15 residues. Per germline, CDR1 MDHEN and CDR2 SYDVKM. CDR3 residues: CASSLSPSGTYEQYF. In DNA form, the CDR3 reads TGTGCCAGCAGTTTATCTCCTAGCGGAACCTACGAGCAGTACTTC.

The CDR3 DNA reads as TGTGCCATATCGACAGCTAGCACAGATACGCAGTATTTT. This gives the protein CAISTASTDTQYF. This chain links TRBV25-1 with TRBJ2-3, with a possible D match to TRBD1 (5 bases). Germline CDR1 is MGHDK and CDR2 is SYGVNS. This CDR3 spans 13 amino acids. Trimming pared 10 bases from V and 0 bases from J, leaving 11 bases between.

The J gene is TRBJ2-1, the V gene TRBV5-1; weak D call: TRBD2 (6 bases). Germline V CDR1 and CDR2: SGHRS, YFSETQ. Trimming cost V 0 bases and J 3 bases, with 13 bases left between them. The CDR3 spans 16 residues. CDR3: CASSLARGISYNEQFF. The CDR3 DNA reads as TGCGCCAGCAGCTTGGCTCGGGGGATTAGCTACAATGAGCAGTTCTTC.

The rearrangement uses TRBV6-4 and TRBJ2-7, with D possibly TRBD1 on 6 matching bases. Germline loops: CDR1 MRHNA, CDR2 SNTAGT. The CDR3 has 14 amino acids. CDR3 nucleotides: TGTGGATATCTGGGGCAGGGGCTCTTCTACGAGCAGTACTTC. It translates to CGYLGQGLFYEQYF.

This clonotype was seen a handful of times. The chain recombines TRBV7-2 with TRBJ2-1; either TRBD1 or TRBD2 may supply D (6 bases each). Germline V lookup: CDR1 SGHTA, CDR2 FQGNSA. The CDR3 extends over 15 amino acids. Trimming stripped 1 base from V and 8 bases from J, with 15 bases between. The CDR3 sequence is CASSLEGDPGDEQFF. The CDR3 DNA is TGTGCCAGCAGCTTAGAGGGGGACCCGGGAGATGAGCAGTTCTTC. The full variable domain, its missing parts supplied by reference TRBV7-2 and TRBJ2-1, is GAGVSQSPSNKVTEKGKDVELRCDPISGHTALYWYRQSLGQGLEFLIYFQGNSAPDKSGLPSDRFSAERTGGSVSTLTIQRTQQEDSAVYLCASSLEGDPGDEQFFGPGTRLTVL.

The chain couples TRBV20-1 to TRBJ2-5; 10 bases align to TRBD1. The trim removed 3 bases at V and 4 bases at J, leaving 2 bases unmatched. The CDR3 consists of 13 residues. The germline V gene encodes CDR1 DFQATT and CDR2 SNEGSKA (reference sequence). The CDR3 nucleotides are TGCAGTGCTAGGACAGGGGGCGCAGAGACCCAGTACTTC. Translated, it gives CSARTGGAETQYF.

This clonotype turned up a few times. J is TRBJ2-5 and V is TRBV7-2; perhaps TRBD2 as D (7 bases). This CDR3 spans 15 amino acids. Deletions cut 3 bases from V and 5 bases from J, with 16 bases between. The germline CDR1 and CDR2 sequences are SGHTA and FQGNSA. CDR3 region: CASSFGGGSRETQYF. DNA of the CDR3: TGTGCCAGCAGCTTCGGGGGCGGGAGCCGCGAGACCCAGTACTTC.

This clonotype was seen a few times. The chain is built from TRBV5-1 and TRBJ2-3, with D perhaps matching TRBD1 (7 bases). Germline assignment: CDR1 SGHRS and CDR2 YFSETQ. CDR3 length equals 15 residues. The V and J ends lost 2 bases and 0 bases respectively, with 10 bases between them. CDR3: CASSLQGTSTDTQYF. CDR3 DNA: TGCGCCAGCAGCTTACAGGGGACTAGCACAGATACGCAGTATTTT.